This T cell receptor beta chain was sequenced during a study of blood T cell repertoires in COVID-19 (dated by TCRdb to the early 2020s). Describing the broader study: Collaborator samples came from the United States, Italy and Spain and covered acute and convalescent phases of COVID-19. The prospective study material was composed of cDNA or gDNA derived from T cells, B-cell-depleted T cells, or PBMCs. The dataset comprised deeply sampled blood TCRbeta repertoires from subjects exposed to, actively infected with, or recovered from COVID-19. The repertoires were released in a freely available public database intended as a resource for research on the immune response to SARS-CoV-2. Samples were obtained from the ongoing ImmuneRACE study (first 160 participants) and from over 1,000 subjects provided by 6 global collaborators. The sample metadata nearly always contained a de-identified subject ID, COVID-19 status, age in years and sex. HLA class I and class II types, where available, came from metadata supplied by the sample provider rather than from assay-based typing. Findings and caveats that apply to the study as a whole: How much clinical and demographic metadata was included differed by source and by participant, and the metadata was provided uncurated.

Collaborating institutions collected whole blood in K2EDTA tubes following their own protocols. Collaborator samples were shipped for TCRbeta analysis as frozen whole blood, isolated PBMCs, or DNA extracted from either sample type. The immunoSEQ Assay, a bias-controlled multiplex PCR, was used to amplify TCRbeta CDR3 regions from genomic DNA. In the authors' own workflow: The number of nucleated cells in each sample was estimated from the amplification of reference gene primers within the assay. Sequence reads were collapsed and filtered to measure the absolute abundance of every unique TCRbeta CDR3 rearrangement. For each sample, productive Simpson clonality was calculated as the square root of Simpson's diversity index over productive rearrangements. Imported from immuneACCESS, the table was reduced by TCRdb to in-frame sequences with V and J called. These copies leave out some clones; in studies compared against another copy, an unresolved V gene accounts for under half, and the cause of the remainder is not known. The V and J calls and the clone size are those of that table, but D and trimming were determined from the DNA. The sample table lists more than 55,000 clones, around 79% of them with a count of one. Clones ranked in the top ten supply 30% to 40% of the sample.

For this clone: What antigen it recognizes has not been identified. No base quality values were provided; no much bigger clone lies one nucleotide off.

The CDR3, from cysteine to phenylalanine, totals 15 residues. Only the CDR3 portion is preserved as DNA: 45 bases, with reading frame beginning at the first base. The germline V gene yields SQVTM for CDR1 and ANQGSEA for CDR2. Trimming takes 2 bases from V and 4 bases from J, and the germline ends sit 16 bases apart. This receptor chain uses TRBV29-1 and TRBJ2-3; perhaps TRBD2 is the D gene, with 6 bases matching. The sample was peripheral blood. The receptor was derived from a human donor in a cohort sampled during active COVID-19. The CDR3: CSVELRDFKPDTQYF. The DNA sequence is as follows: TGCAGCGTTGAACTGCGGGACTTCAAGCCAGATACGCAGTATTTT.